These 28 T cell receptor beta chains were all obtained from the same sample, sequenced in a study of cytomegalovirus exposure and HLA in healthy donors. A multiplex PCR was run with 60 Vbeta primers and 13 Jbeta primers. Profiled with immunoSEQ multiplex PCR; TCRdb holds only in-frame clones, not every one. Found here are 45,000 to 65,000 clones, approximately 81% of them singletons; the top ten hold approximately 3%. Sequencing was carried out using PBMCs. These receptors all stem from a woman aged 18-30 years in good health and CMV-seronegative.

V is TRBV28 and J is TRBJ2-1; D might be TRBD2 (5 bases). V lost 5 bases and J 7 bases, leaving 9 bases between the germline ends. This CDR3 region has 12 residues. Looked up from germline, CDR1 is MDHEN and CDR2 is SYDVKM. CDR3 sequence (DNA): TGTGCCAGCAGTGTTGAGGGTAATGAGCAGTTCTTC. The encoded protein is CASSVEGNEQFF.

The V gene is TRBV5-6, the J gene TRBJ2-7, with D possibly matching TRBD1 (5 bases). CDR3 length: 13 amino acids. Germline CDR1 reads SGHDT; CDR2 reads YYEEEE. The V end lost 0 bases, the J end lost 5 bases, and 9 bases lay between the germline ends. CDR3 DNA: TGTGCCAGCAGCTTGGGGGGCAGCGACGAGCAGTACTTC. Translating gives CASSLGGSDEQYF.

This chain links TRBV30 with TRBJ1-1, with D tentatively TRBD1 (6 bases). Deletions cut 0 bases from V and 11 bases from J, with 19 bases between. Germline-derived CDR1 and CDR2 are GTSNPN and SVGIG (reference sequence). The CDR3 spans 14 residues. The CDR3 loop is CAWSVSTGREVAFF. CDR3 nucleotide sequence: TGTGCCTGGAGTGTTTCGACAGGCCGGGAGGTCGCTTTCTTT.

The V call is TRBV18, the J call TRBJ2-1, with TRBD2 as a possible D gene (5 bases). Germline lookup yields CDR1 KGHSH and CDR2 LQKENI. V was cut by 4 bases and J by 6 bases, with 22 bases left in between. The CDR3 sequence is 17 residues long. CDR3 residues: CASSLAPNSERSNEQFF. In DNA, the CDR3 is TGTGCCAGCTCACTAGCGCCGAATAGCGAGCGAAGCAATGAGCAGTTCTTC.

The J gene is TRBJ1-4, the V gene TRBV27, with TRBD1 as a possible D gene (6 bases). The CDR3 is 14 amino acids. Trimming removed 6 bases from V and 6 bases from J, with 14 bases in between. The germline V gene has CDR1 MNHEY and CDR2 SMNVEV (reference sequence). CDR3 nucleotides: TGTGCCAGCAGATCGGGGGGGGGCGATGAAAAACTGTTTTTT. Its protein is CASRSGGGDEKLFF. Filled out from reference TRBV27 and TRBJ1-4, the complete variable domain reads EAQVTQNPRYLITVTGKKLTVTCSQNMNHEYMSWYRQDPGLGLRQIYYSMNVEVTDKGDVPEGYKVSRKEKRNFPLILESPSPNQTSLYFCASRSGGGDEKLFFGSGTQLSVL.

The genes are TRBV6-1 and TRBJ2-3; 12 bases map to TRBD2. This CDR3 region has 15 residues. Looked up from germline, CDR1 is MNHNS and CDR2 is SASEGT. Trimming took 6 bases from V and 5 from J; bases not matched to a gene: 6. The CDR3 loop is CASRRLAGDGDTQYF. The CDR3 DNA sequence: TGTGCCAGCAGGAGACTAGCGGGAGATGGAGATACGCAGTATTTT.

The chain employs TRBV7-9 and TRBJ2-7; 7 bases map to TRBD1. This CDR3 region has 15 residues. The junction had 6 bases not matched to a gene; V was cut back by 3 bases and J by 1 base. The germline V gene encodes CDR1 SEHNR and CDR2 FQNEAQ (reference sequence). CDR3 DNA: TGTGCCAGCAGCTTGGGACAGAGCCTTTCCTACGAGCAGTACTTC. Protein: CASSLGQSLSYEQYF.

The chain recombines TRBV5-4 with TRBJ1-6; D unclear. V was cut by 0 bases and J by 9 bases, with 10 bases left in between. Germline assignment: CDR1 SGHNT and CDR2 YYREEE (reference sequence). The CDR3 sequence is 14 residues long. The CDR3 here is CASSLVEGSSPLHF. In nucleotides, the CDR3 is TGTGCCAGCAGCTTGGTGGAGGGCTCTTCACCCCTCCACTTT.

In its sample, this clone was seen a few times. The chain combines TRBV27 with TRBJ2-3, with 9 nucleotides matching TRBD1. The ends lost 3 bases at V and 4 bases at J; junction bases unmatched: 2. The CDR3 contains 14 residues. CDR1 is MNHEY and CDR2 is SMNVEV in the germline V gene (reference sequence). Here the CDR3 reads CASSLDRGSDTQYF. The CDR3 DNA reads as TGTGCCAGCAGTTTGGACAGGGGATCAGATACGCAGTATTTT.

In its sample, this clone was seen once. This chain connects TRBV18 to TRBJ2-7; TRBD2 aligns across 9 bases. This CDR3 is 15 amino acids long. CDR1 KGHSH and CDR2 LQKENI come from the germline V gene. J gave up 2 bases and V 3 bases, and 5 bases lay outside the gene matches. The CDR3 loop reads CASSPRLADTYEQYF. The DNA of the CDR3 is TGTGCCAGCTCACCCCGACTAGCGGACACCTACGAGCAGTACTTC.

This chain uses TRBV4-1 with TRBJ2-1; TRBD1 matches 9 bases. With 2 bases clipped from V and 2 bases from J, the junction kept 4 bases outside the gene matches. In germline, CDR1 is MGHRA, CDR2 YSYEKL. The CDR3 runs 16 residues. The CDR3: CASSQPWTGAYNEQFF. The CDR3 bases are TGCGCCAGCAGCCAACCGTGGACAGGGGCCTACAATGAGCAGTTCTTC.

This clone was picked up a small number of times. The chain joins TRBV18 to TRBJ1-5; TRBD1 agrees at 9 bases. The CDR3 is made up of 16 amino acids. CDR1 and CDR2 (germline): KGHSH, LQKENI. J lost 6 bases, V lost 0 bases, and 6 bases had no gene match. CDR3 in amino acids: CASSPPGQGESQPQHF. Written as DNA, the CDR3 is TGTGCCAGCTCACCACCGGGACAGGGAGAGAGTCAGCCCCAGCATTTT. The whole variable domain, filled in from reference TRBV18 and TRBJ1-5, reads NAGVMQNPRHLVRRRGQEARLRCSPMKGHSHVYWYRQLPEEGLKFMVYLQKENIIDESGMPKERFSAEFPKEGPSILRIQQVVRGDSAAYFCASSPPGQGESQPQHFGDGTRLSIL.

The chain joins TRBV15 to TRBJ1-1, with 7 bases identical to TRBD1. CDR1 LNHNV and CDR2 YYDKDF come from the germline V gene (reference sequence). V was clipped by 5 bases and J by 2 bases; unmatched bases: 5. The CDR3 extends over 14 amino acids. The CDR3 sequence: CATSYGTVNTEAFF. DNA for the CDR3: TGTGCCACCAGCTACGGGACAGTCAACACTGAAGCTTTCTTT.

This clone was detected only a few times. V usage is TRBV5-4 and J usage is TRBJ2-5, with 11 bases identical to TRBD2. CDR1 is SGHNT and CDR2 is YYREEE in the germline V gene (reference sequence). This CDR3 region has 17 residues. V lost 2 bases, J lost 6 bases, and 12 bases stayed unmatched. The CDR3 spells CASSLPPLAGGLKTQYF. The CDR3 nucleotides read TGTGCCAGCAGCTTACCACCGTTAGCGGGAGGGTTGAAGACCCAGTACTTC.

V is TRBV11-3 and J is TRBJ1-5; no definite D call. The CDR3 length is 17 residues. V dropped 3 bases and J dropped 4 bases, with 19 bases sitting between them. Germline lookup yields CDR1 SGHNT and CDR2 YENEEA. CDR3 in amino acids: CASSFIGVDQENQPQHF. The CDR3 DNA is TGTGCCAGCAGCTTCATCGGGGTTGATCAAGAGAATCAGCCCCAGCATTTT.

This clone was seen only a few times. The genes are TRBV19 and TRBJ1-5; D remains ambiguous. V shed 3 bases and J shed 3 bases, with 12 bases lying between them. The CDR3 spans 15 residues. CDR1 and CDR2 from the germline V gene are LNHDA and SQIVND (reference sequence). CDR3 sequence (DNA): TGTGCCAGTAGTATTCGCACAGCGGCCAATCAGCCCCAGCATTTT. The encoded protein is CASSIRTAANQPQHF.

This clone was counted only a few times. The chain couples TRBV5-4 to TRBJ1-2, with D tentatively TRBD1 (5 bases). V lost 0 bases, J lost 1 base, and 7 bases lay in between. In germline, CDR1 is SGHNT, CDR2 YYREEE (reference sequence). The CDR3 runs 14 residues. The CDR3 loop reads CASSLGQLNYGYTF. CDR3 DNA sequence: TGTGCCAGCAGCTTGGGACAGCTTAACTATGGCTACACCTTC.

The gene calls are TRBV10-1 and TRBJ2-1, with 11 bases fitting TRBD1. V lost 5 bases to trimming and J lost 4 bases; unmatched junction nucleotides: 4. Germline V lookup: CDR1 WNHNN, CDR2 SYGVQD (reference sequence). This CDR3 is 15 amino acids long. CDR3 amino acids: CASSNRDRGYNEQFF. The CDR3 DNA is TGCGCCAGCAGTAACCGGGACAGGGGGTACAATGAGCAGTTCTTC.

V gene TRBV6-6 combines with J gene TRBJ1-2, with a possible D match to TRBD1 (6 bases). From germline, CDR1 is MNHNY and CDR2 SVGAGI (reference sequence). V shed 2 bases and J shed 3 bases, with 16 bases lying between them. CDR3 length: 16 amino acids. The CDR3 region is CASSYQRRTAYYGYTF. The CDR3 nucleotides read TGTGCCAGCAGTTACCAGCGTCGGACAGCCTACTATGGCTACACCTTC.

The chain couples TRBV10-1 to TRBJ2-7; D perhaps matches TRBD2 (5 bases). V lost 5 bases and J 0 bases, leaving 8 bases between the germline ends. CDR3 length equals 13 residues. In germline, CDR1 is WNHNN, CDR2 SYGVQD (reference sequence). CDR3 loop: CASSPSGSYEQYF. CDR3 in DNA: TGCGCCAGCAGTCCGAGCGGCTCCTACGAGCAGTACTTC.

The chain employs TRBV28 and TRBJ2-1, with 10 positions matching TRBD2. CDR3 length equals 12 residues. Germline V gene data show CDR1 as MDHEN and CDR2 as SYDVKM. The J segment lost 13 bases and the V segment lost 4 bases, leaving 4 bases of the junction unmatched. CDR3 in DNA: TGTGCCAGCAGTTCCCGGACTAGCGGACAGTTCTTC. It encodes CASSSRTSGQFF.

V is TRBV5-4 and J is TRBJ1-4; D gene uncertain. Germline V CDR1 and CDR2: SGHNT, YYREEE (reference sequence). CDR3 size: 13 residues. Between the trimmed V and J ends, which lost 1 base and 8 bases, there was a span of 9 bases. The CDR3 nucleotides are TGTGCCAGCAGCTTGCGGGGAGGCGAAAAACTGTTTTTT. As protein: CASSLRGGEKLFF.

The chain combines TRBV5-6 with TRBJ1-3; 9 nucleotides match TRBD1. The trim removed 3 bases at V and 7 bases at J, leaving 8 bases unmatched. The CDR3 covers 15 residues. Germline lookup yields CDR1 SGHDT and CDR2 YYEEEE. The CDR3 spells CASSSGTGKVNTIYF. The CDR3 DNA reads TGTGCCAGCAGCTCCGGGACAGGGAAGGTGAACACCATATATTTT.

The rearrangement joins TRBV9 to TRBJ1-1, with a tentative D call TRBD1 (6 bases). CDR1 and CDR2 from the germline V gene are SGDLS and YYNGEE. The CDR3 consists of 14 residues. With 3 bases removed from V and 1 base from J, the gap between germline ends came to 10 bases. CDR3 nucleotides: TGTGCCAGCAGCGAACAGGGCCCGAACACTGAAGCTTTCTTT. It encodes CASSEQGPNTEAFF. The full variable domain, its missing parts supplied by reference TRBV9 and TRBJ1-1, is DSGVTQTPKHLITATGQRVTLRCSPRSGDLSVYWYQQSLDQGLQFLIQYYNGEERAKGNILERFSAQQFPDLHSELNLSSLELGDSALYFCASSEQGPNTEAFFGQGTRLTVV.

This clone showed up just once. The chain joins TRBV30 to TRBJ1-1; a possible D gene is TRBD1 (5 bases). Germline CDR1 GTSNPN, CDR2 SVGIG (reference sequence). Between the trimmed V and J ends, which lost 0 bases and 1 base, there was a span of 15 bases. The CDR3 is 16 amino acids. In DNA, the CDR3 is TGTGCCTGGAGTGTACTTCCCCAGGGATCGAACACTGAAGCTTTCTTT. Translation gives CAWSVLPQGSNTEAFF.

This clone was detected only a few times. The V and J genes are TRBV5-1 and TRBJ2-7; 10 bases are a match to TRBD2. Trimming at V came to 4 bases and at J to 6 bases, leaving 4 bases not matched to a gene. The CDR3 loop spans 13 amino acids. Germline CDR1 SGHRS, CDR2 YFSETQ. CDR3 in DNA: TGCGCCAGCAGCCGGGGACTAGCGCCCGAGCAGTACTTC. This codes for CASSRGLAPEQYF.

This clone was seen once. The chain combines TRBV6-1 with TRBJ1-5; maybe TRBD1 (5 bases). Germline V gene data show CDR1 as MNHNS and CDR2 as SASEGT. The CDR3 has 15 residues. Trimming cost V 5 bases and J 2 bases, with 13 bases left between them. CDR3 nucleotides: TGTGCCAGCAGTCCTAACCAGGGTGGCAATCAGCCCCAGCATTTT. Translating it yields CASSPNQGGNQPQHF.

The chain uses TRBV27 and TRBJ2-7, with D possibly TRBD1 on 5 matching bases. Trimming removed 3 bases at V and 3 bases at J, with 12 bases between. Germline assignment: CDR1 MNHEY and CDR2 SMNVEV (reference sequence). This CDR3 has 14 residues. The CDR3 region is CASSLRTQLYEQYF. The DNA for the CDR3 is TGTGCCAGCAGTTTGAGGACACAACTCTACGAGCAGTACTTC.